These 24 T cell receptor beta chains came from one sample sequenced in a study of blood T cell repertoires in COVID-19. Using immunoSEQ multiplex PCR, the repertoire was profiled, and TCRdb retains in-frame clones only, with some absent. The data hold about 160,000 clones, with around 85% observed a single time. The sequenced sample consisted of peripheral blood. These receptors originate from a man older than 75 with COVID-19, enrolled during active disease.

The V gene is TRBV7-8, the J gene TRBJ2-5; D is possibly TRBD1 (6 bases). The germline V gene has CDR1 SGHVS and CDR2 FQNEAQ. Trimming removed 5 bases at V and 3 bases at J, with 16 bases between. This CDR3 region has 15 residues. The CDR3 coding sequence is TGTGCCAGCAGCAACAGGGAAAGAGGAGAAGAGACCCAGTACTTC. Translation gives CASSNRERGEETQYF.

The gene calls are TRBV7-2 and TRBJ2-2; maybe TRBD2 (5 bases). V was clipped by 5 bases and J by 0 bases, with 16 bases between them. The germline V gene has CDR1 SGHTA and CDR2 FQGNSA. The CDR3 is made up of 17 amino acids. CDR3 DNA sequence: TGTGCCAGCAGCCCGGCGTGGAGGCAAGCGAACACCGGGGAGCTGTTTTTT. It translates to CASSPAWRQANTGELFF.

The CDR3 spells CASSYRGTGVAFF. CDR3 DNA sequence: TGTGCCAGCAGTTACCGGGGGACAGGGGTAGCTTTCTTT. The V gene is TRBV6-5, the J gene TRBJ1-1; 10 bases match TRBD1. Trimming at V came to 2 bases and at J to 10 bases, leaving 4 bases not matched to a gene. This CDR3 has 13 residues. CDR1 and CDR2 (germline): MNHEY, SVGAGI.

Concerning this clone: The sample carries other DNA sequences with the same CDR3. This chain uses TRBV2 with TRBJ1-5; D might be TRBD1 (6 bases). Trimming pared 3 bases from V and 1 base from J, leaving 10 bases between. The CDR3 runs 15 residues. Germline CDR1 is SNHLY and CDR2 is FYNNEI. The CDR3 DNA follows: TGTGCCAGCAGTGAGGAACAGGGAAGCAATCAGCCCCAGCATTTT. As protein: CASSEEQGSNQPQHF.

This clone was counted a few times. The chain couples TRBV19 to TRBJ1-4; TRBD1 matches 7 bases. V shed 6 bases and J 3 bases; nucleotides not matched to a gene: 7. The V gene's germline CDR1 is LNHDA and CDR2 SQIVND (reference sequence). The CDR3 consists of 15 residues. Here the CDR3 DNA reads TGTGCCAGTAGAACCCTTGACAGGGCTAATGAAAAACTGTTTTTT. Translated, it gives CASRTLDRANEKLFF.

This chain uses TRBV14 with TRBJ1-2; 10 positions match TRBD1. J gave up 10 bases and V 6 bases, and 8 bases lay outside the gene matches. The CDR3 has 13 amino acids. In germline, CDR1 is SGHDN, CDR2 FVKESK. The CDR3, as DNA: TGTGCCAGCAGTCGGGACAGGGGTCCCCACTACACCTTC. Translating gives CASSRDRGPHYTF.

This sequence joins TRBV19 and TRBJ1-1; D gene ambiguous. The CDR3 extends over 13 amino acids. Trimming took off 0 bases at V and 4 bases at J, with 6 bases between the two ends. Germline lookup yields CDR1 LNHDA and CDR2 SQIVND (reference sequence). CDR3 amino acids: CASSIEQSTEAFF. The CDR3 region has the DNA TGTGCCAGTAGTATAGAACAGTCCACTGAAGCTTTCTTT. The entire variable domain, with the rest obtained from reference TRBV19 and TRBJ1-1, is as follows: DGGITQSPKYLFRKEGQNVTLSCEQNLNHDAMYWYRQDPGQGLRLIYYSQIVNDFQKGDIAEGYSVSREKKESFPLTVTSAQKNPTAFYLCASSIEQSTEAFFGQGTRLTVV.

The V and J genes are TRBV7-6 and TRBJ1-5, with 8 bases that match TRBD1. CDR3 length equals 15 residues. The junction had 9 bases not matched to a gene; V was cut back by 5 bases and J by 6 bases. CDR1 and CDR2 from the germline V gene are SGHVS and FNYEAQ. DNA of the CDR3: TGTGCCAGCAGCCGCGGACAGGGTTTAGGTCAGCCCCAGCATTTT. It encodes CASSRGQGLGQPQHF. Combining the CDR3 with reference TRBV7-6 and TRBJ1-5 gives the whole variable domain GAGVSQSPRYKVTKRGQDVALRCDPISGHVSLYWYRQALGQGPEFLTYFNYEAQQDKSGLPNDRFSAERPEGSISTLTIQRTEQRDSAMYRCASSRGQGLGQPQHFGDGTRLSIL.

This rearrangement joins TRBV10-3 to TRBJ1-2; TRBD1 aligns across 10 bases. The trim removed 3 bases at V and 4 bases at J, leaving 11 bases unmatched. The CDR3 spans 17 residues. Germline CDR1 reads ENHRY; CDR2 reads SYGVKD. DNA for the CDR3: TGTGCCATCAGTGAAATTAGTGGGACAGGGGACCCCTATGGCTACACCTTC. Translating gives CAISEISGTGDPYGYTF.

The rearrangement uses TRBV19 and TRBJ1-5; no clear D gene. The CDR3 has 13 amino acids. The V gene lost 4 bases and the J gene lost 6 bases, with 10 bases spanning the gap. Germline-derived CDR1 and CDR2 are LNHDA and SQIVND (reference sequence). In DNA, the CDR3 is TGTGCCAGTAGTACCGAAACCGGTCAGCCCCAGCATTTT. As protein: CASSTETGQPQHF.

Remarks on this clone: This sample also contains other DNA sequences that code for the same CDR3. The CDR3 DNA sequence: TGTGCCAGCAGCCTTAGCGGGGGCCCCTACGAGCAGTACTTC. Translation: CASSLSGGPYEQYF. The genes are TRBV7-3 and TRBJ2-7; 9 bases are shared with TRBD2. Losses at the gene ends were 5 bases for V and 2 bases for J; bases not matched to a gene: 4. Per the germline V gene, CDR1 is SGHTA and CDR2 is FQGTGA. CDR3 length: 14 amino acids.

The rearrangement links TRBV12-3 or TRBV12-4 to TRBJ1-1; D may be TRBD1 (5 bases). V gave up 3 bases and J gave up 11 bases, with 16 bases separating them. This CDR3 has 13 amino acids. CDR3 region: CASSFLSGGKAFF. The CDR3 bases are TGTGCCAGCAGTTTTCTCTCCGGGGGTAAGGCTTTCTTT.

The gene calls are TRBV6-1 and TRBJ1-2, with 9 positions matching TRBD1. The CDR3 has 15 residues. With 3 bases clipped from V and 8 bases from J, the junction kept 10 bases outside the gene matches. The germline gives CDR1 MNHNS, CDR2 SASEGT. The CDR3 reads CASSDGFRDREGYTF. CDR3 bases: TGTGCCAGCAGTGATGGTTTTCGGGACAGGGAGGGCTACACCTTC.

The chain recombines TRBV29-1 with TRBJ1-2; D uncertain. The V end was cut by 5 bases, the J end by 1 base, with 8 bases between. The CDR3 runs to 12 residues. Germline V gives CDR1 SQVTM, CDR2 ANQGSEA. The CDR3 DNA follows: TGCAGCGTTCCAGGTTTTAACTATGGCTACACCTTC. Its translation is CSVPGFNYGYTF.

V and J are TRBV11-3 and TRBJ2-1, with 8 bases that match TRBD1. CDR3 length: 14 amino acids. CDR1 and CDR2 (germline): SGHNT, YENEEA. V gave up 5 bases and J gave up 4 bases; unmatched junction bases: 4. CDR3: CASSGTGPYNEQFF. Written as DNA, the CDR3 is TGTGCCAGCAGCGGGACAGGACCTTACAATGAGCAGTTCTTC. The entire variable domain, with the rest obtained from reference TRBV11-3 and TRBJ2-1, is as follows: EAGVVQSPRYKIIEKKQPVAFWCNPISGHNTLYWYLQNLGQGPELLIRYENEEAVDDSQLPKDRFSAERLKGVDSTLKIQPAELGDSAVYLCASSGTGPYNEQFFGPGTRLTVL.

The rearrangement links TRBV18 to TRBJ2-4; 11 nucleotides agree with TRBD2. V dropped 0 bases and J dropped 11; count of bases not matched to a gene: 12. From germline, CDR1 is KGHSH and CDR2 LQKENI. This CDR3 has 17 amino acids. In DNA form, the CDR3 reads TGTGCCAGCTCACCACCGTTCGCTAGCGGGGGGTTGGTGGTTCAGTACTTC. Amino acid sequence: CASSPPFASGGLVVQYF.

The gene calls are TRBV14 and TRBJ1-2; D is uncertain. The CDR3 has 14 amino acids. CDR1 is SGHDN and CDR2 is FVKESK in the germline V gene. V lost 5 bases, J lost 4 bases, and 14 bases lay in between. The CDR3: CASSERHGLYGYTF. The DNA for the CDR3 is TGTGCCAGCAGCGAGCGGCATGGTCTCTATGGCTACACCTTC.

The V call is TRBV28, the J call TRBJ1-1; D is possibly TRBD1 (6 bases). Trimming stripped 6 bases from V and 1 base from J, with 9 bases between. This CDR3 is built from 13 residues. CDR1 is MDHEN, CDR2 SYDVKM, per germline. CDR3 residues: CASSWTANTEAFF. For the CDR3, the DNA is TGTGCCAGCAGCTGGACAGCGAACACTGAAGCTTTCTTT.

This chain uses TRBV2 with TRBJ2-1; the D gene is possibly TRBD2 (6 bases). This CDR3 spans 15 amino acids. Germline-derived CDR1 and CDR2 are SNHLY and FYNNEI. Trimming took off 6 bases at V and 4 bases at J, with 16 bases between the two ends. DNA for the CDR3: TGTGCCAGCAGGGCTTTGCGGGGAGATTACAATGAGCAGTTCTTC. Translation gives CASRALRGDYNEQFF.

The chain joins TRBV5-4 to TRBJ2-1, with D tentatively TRBD1 (5 bases). CDR1 is SGHNT, CDR2 YYREEE, per germline (reference sequence). V lost 0 bases and J lost 7, with 11 bases in between. The CDR3 extends over 14 amino acids. The CDR3 region is CASSLVKGRNEQFF. In DNA, the CDR3 is TGTGCCAGCAGCTTGGTTAAGGGGCGTAATGAGCAGTTCTTC.

The chain links TRBV6-5 to TRBJ1-2, with TRBD1 identical over 8 bases. V shed 0 bases, J shed 8 bases, and the junction held 5 bases outside the gene matches. Germline loops: CDR1 MNHEY, CDR2 SVGAGI. CDR3 length: 14 residues. For the CDR3, the DNA is TGTGCCAGCAGTTACTCGAGGGCAGGGGGCGGCTACACCTTC. This gives the protein CASSYSRAGGGYTF.

This chain joins TRBV19 and TRBJ1-6; 10 bases agree with TRBD1. Per germline, CDR1 LNHDA and CDR2 SQIVND (reference sequence). Trimming at V came to 5 bases and at J to 8 bases, leaving 6 bases not matched to a gene. The CDR3 contains 15 residues. The CDR3 DNA is TGTGCCAGTAGTGACCCCGGGACAGGGGATTCACCCCTCCACTTT. It translates to CASSDPGTGDSPLHF.

J is TRBJ1-1 and V is TRBV6-5; 11 positions match TRBD1. CDR3 length equals 15 residues. J was trimmed by 9 bases and V by 3 bases; bases with no gene match: 9. The germline gives CDR1 MNHEY, CDR2 SVGAGI. CDR3 protein: CASSYARTGGTKAFF. The DNA for the CDR3 is TGTGCCAGCAGTTATGCCCGGACAGGGGGCACGAAAGCTTTCTTT.

The chain has TRBV9 and TRBJ2-7, with TRBD1 matching 8 bases. V dropped 4 bases and J dropped 7; count of bases not matched to a gene: 7. Per the germline V gene, CDR1 is SGDLS and CDR2 is YYNGEE. The CDR3 covers 13 residues. The CDR3 DNA reads as TGTGCCAGCAGCCCCATAGACAGGGGTGAGCAGTACTTC. It is translated as CASSPIDRGEQYF. Together with reference TRBV9 and TRBJ2-7, the CDR3 gives the full variable domain: DSGVTQTPKHLITATGQRVTLRCSPRSGDLSVYWYQQSLDQGLQFLIQYYNGEERAKGNILERFSAQQFPDLHSELNLSSLELGDSALYFCASSPIDRGEQYFGPGTRLTVT.